This T cell receptor (beta chain) was sequenced for a study of human T cells and chemical hapten exposure. About the study: TCR yield per sample varied, mainly due to pooled library volumes.

Details on this clonotype: Its antigen is not identified.

Study-level points and caveats: As the donors had alopecia, their immune response may differ from healthy people's.

As to time point: pre-sensitization, week 0. Stated treatment: therapeutic diphenylcyclopropenone sensitization with weekly scalp DPC. Someone pulled total RNA out of unfractionated whole blood. Unique molecular identifiers were attached to individual cDNA molecules during library preparation. One entry per CDR3 protein, called by TCRdb with MiXCR from the RACE reads. The table has about 350,000 distinct CDR3 sequences, about 5% seen once. Deletions cut 2 bases from V and 4 bases from J, with 15 bases between. The germline CDR1 and CDR2 sequences are SGHKS and YYEKEE (reference sequence). This CDR3 is 15 amino acids long.

This TCR was sampled from a young woman with alopecia areata. Some clones in this sample may be carry-over from other donors' samples. The sequences come from whole blood, collected in connection with sensitization to the hapten diphenylcyclopropenone (DPC). The V call is TRBV5-5, the J call TRBJ1-2, with a weak D call TRBD1 (5 bases). This chain's CDR3 is CASSFDTGTVYGYTF. The CDR3 nucleotides are TGTGCCAGCAGCTTTGACACGGGGACGGTCTATGGCTACACCTTC.